This TCR beta chain stems from a study of technical replicates of blood from several donors. The CDR3 is made up of 11 amino acids. Germline V CDR1 and CDR2: MDHEN, SYDVKM. Trimming took 3 bases from V and 8 from J, leaving 4 bases between them. Clones were read by immunoSEQ multiplex PCR, and TCRdb kept only the in-frame ones, dropping some. Among approximately 75,000 clones, 80% to 95% were seen once, and the ten largest hold 0.41%. This clonotype originated in a human donor in good health. The chain links TRBV28 to TRBJ1-4; D gene uncertain. The sample was T cells isolated from PBMCs. The CDR3 sequence: CASSLREKLFF. The CDR3 bases are TGTGCCAGCAGTTTGCGGGAAAAACTGTTTTTT.